This entry concerns a single TCR beta chain. The data are from a study of blood T cell repertoires in COVID-19. CDR1 and CDR2 from the germline V gene are MNHEY and SVGAGI. Trimming removed 10 bases from V and 4 bases from J, with 12 bases in between. The CDR3 sequence is 12 residues long. Per the authors' pipeline: By means of reference gene primer amplification, nucleated cell counts were estimated. TCRdb keeps only in-frame clones here, not all; method: immunoSEQ multiplex PCR. That table supplies the V and J calls and clone size; D and trimming were determined from the DNA. The table shows about 220,000 clones, with less than 85% occurring only once.

This chain connects TRBV6-5 to TRBJ2-3, with D possibly being TRBD2 (6 bases). This clonotype was sampled from a woman in her seventies with acute or convalescent COVID-19. Material: peripheral blood. The CDR3 nucleotides are TGTGCCACTCGGAGGGGCCCAGATACGCAGTATTTT. It specifies CATRRGPDTQYF.